A single TCR beta chain is shown here with its context. Its antigen is currently unknown. The record originates from a study of molecular identifiers for immune sequencing clone quantification. Study outcomes and limitations: Clones exceeding 20 RNA copies carried over 98% of effector molecules but under 1% of naive-cell molecules. Jurkat TCR RNA spiked in from one cell could reportedly be detected among approximately 1 million naive cells.

A single record per CDR3 protein comes from TCRdb applying MiXCR to the PCR reads. The sample carries 400,000 to 600,000 distinct CDR3 sequences, about a quarter recorded once. Every naive CD8 library was made from between 20,000 and 1,000,000 sorted cells with 10%, 30% or 50% RNA. Using a CD8+CD4-CCR7+CD45RA+ phenotype, naive CD8 T cells were sorted. In germline, CDR1 is GTSNPN, CDR2 SVGIG (reference sequence). The length of the CDR3 is 12 residues. Between the trimmed V and J ends, which lost 2 bases and 4 bases, there was a span of 6 bases. The chain is built from TRBV30 and TRBJ1-3; D unresolved. This clonotype was sampled from a human donor in good health. Some libraries in this study had Jurkat cell RNA spiked in. Sequencing used naive CD8+ T cells from blood, with Jurkat cell RNA spiked in. As for subset: FACS-sorted CD8+CD4-CCR7+CD45RA+ naive T cells. CDR3 in DNA: TGTGCCTGGAGTATCGGCGGAAACACCATATATTTT. It encodes CAWSIGGNTIYF.